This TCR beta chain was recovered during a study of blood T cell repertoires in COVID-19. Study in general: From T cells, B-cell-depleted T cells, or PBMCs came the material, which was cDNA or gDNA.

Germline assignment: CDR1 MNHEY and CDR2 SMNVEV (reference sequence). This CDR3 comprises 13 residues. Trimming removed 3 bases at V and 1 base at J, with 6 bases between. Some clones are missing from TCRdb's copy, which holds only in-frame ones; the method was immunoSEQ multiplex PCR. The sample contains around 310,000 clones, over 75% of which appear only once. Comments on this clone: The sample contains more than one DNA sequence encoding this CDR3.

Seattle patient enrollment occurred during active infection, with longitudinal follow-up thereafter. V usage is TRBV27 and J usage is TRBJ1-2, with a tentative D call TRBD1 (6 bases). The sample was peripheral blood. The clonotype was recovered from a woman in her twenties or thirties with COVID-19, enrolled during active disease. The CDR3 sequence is CASSFRGNYGYTF. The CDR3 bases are TGTGCCAGCAGTTTCAGGGGTAACTATGGCTACACCTTC.